Listed below are T cell receptor beta chains from one sample, sequenced in a study of blood T cell repertoires in COVID-19. This table comes from immunoSEQ multiplex PCR, and its TCRdb copy is limited to in-frame clones, with some not included. The sample lists roughly 250,000 clones, 88% seen once, with more than 1% in the top ten. The sample comprised PBMCs or T cells enriched from blood (not recorded which). The receptor source for this set is a woman in her thirties or forties with acute COVID-19. Each CDR3 is given with its conserved first and last residue. D genes are given only for firm matches. Clone size is not always given. Where it is, it says once, few, many or a class for expanded clones.

J: TRBJ2-2; D: TRBD2; V: TRBV19; size: NA; CDR3: CASDSGRENTGELFF; DNA: TGTGCCAGTGACTCTGGGAGGGAGAACACCGGGGAGCTGTTTTTT
J: TRBJ2-2; D: TRBD2; V: TRBV5-6; size: NA; CDR3: CASRETSADTGELFF; DNA: TGTGCCAGCAGAGAGACTAGCGCCGACACCGGGGAGCTGTTTTTT
J: TRBJ2-2; D: TRBD1; V: TRBV9; size: NA; CDR3: CASSVEAGGRWELFF; DNA: TGTGCCAGCAGCGTAGAGGCAGGGGGCAGGTGGGAGCTGTTTTTT
J: TRBJ1-2; D: TRBD1; V: TRBV5-5; size: few; CDR3: CASSLVGQGFVGGYTF; DNA: TGTGCCAGCAGCTTGGTTGGACAGGGTTTCGTTGGTGGCTACACCTTC
J: TRBJ2-6; D: NA; V: TRBV5-1; size: NA; CDR3: CASSPTDSGANVLTF; DNA: TGCGCCAGCAGCCCTACAGACTCTGGGGCCAACGTCCTGACTTTC
J: TRBJ2-5; D: NA; V: TRBV11-3; size: NA; CDR3: CASSLQGYQETQYF; DNA: TGTGCCAGCAGCTTACAGGGATATCAAGAGACCCAGTACTTC
J: TRBJ1-6; D: TRBD1; V: TRBV30; size: once; CDR3: CAWSVHRGGGSPLHF; DNA: TGTGCCTGGAGTGTACACAGGGGAGGTGGTTCACCCCTCCACTTT
J: TRBJ2-1; D: NA; V: TRBV29-1; size: NA; CDR3: CSVETGRANEQFF; DNA: TGCAGCGTTGAAACGGGCAGGGCTAATGAGCAGTTCTTC
J: TRBJ1-3; D: NA; V: TRBV5-6; size: NA; CDR3: CASSFVGGNTIYF; DNA: TGTGCCAGCAGCTTCGTAGGGGGTAACACCATATATTTT
J: TRBJ2-3; D: TRBD2; V: TRBV11-3; size: NA; CDR3: CASSPGGASTDTQYF; DNA: TGTGCCAGCAGTCCCGGGGGGGCTTCCACAGATACGCAGTATTTT